Each of the 30 T cell receptor beta chains below was sequenced from the same sample in a study of cytomegalovirus exposure and HLA in healthy donors. PCR primers comprised 60 Vbeta and 13 Jbeta primers. Profiled with immunoSEQ multiplex PCR; TCRdb holds only in-frame clones, not every one. The sample lists about 52,000 clones; 60% to 75% were seen once. Sample: PBMCs. These receptors were collected from a woman between 45 and 60 years old in good health and CMV-seronegative.

This clone occurred once. The chain carries TRBV2 and TRBJ1-5, with TRBD1 identical over 7 bases. CDR3 size: 16 residues. J gave up 3 bases and V 4 bases, and 9 bases lay outside the gene matches. CDR1 and CDR2 from the germline V gene are SNHLY and FYNNEI. The DNA of the CDR3 is TGTGCCAGCAGTGGGATCTGGACAGGTTACAATCAGCCCCAGCATTTT. This sequence encodes CASSGIWTGYNQPQHF.

This clone was recorded a few times. The V and J genes are TRBV6-1 and TRBJ1-5, with no clear D. Germline CDR1 MNHNS, CDR2 SASEGT. Trimming shortened V by 3 bases and J by 0 bases, and 9 bases separated the two germline ends. The CDR3 has 15 amino acids. The CDR3: CASSDPGYSNQPQHF. The CDR3 nucleotides are TGTGCCAGCAGTGATCCCGGGTATAGCAATCAGCCCCAGCATTTT.

In the case of this clone: A junction boundary mismatches the germline segment, possibly from a read error. This rearrangement joins TRBV7-9 to TRBJ2-7, with D possibly matching TRBD1 (5 bases). This CDR3 is built from 12 residues. CDR1 SEHNR and CDR2 FQNEAQ come from the germline V gene (reference sequence). The CDR3, as DNA: TGTTCCAGCAGCTTGGACATCTATGAGCAGTACTTC. This encodes CSSSLDIYEQYF.

The chain recombines TRBV2 with TRBJ1-2; D is undetermined. The CDR3 totals 11 residues. Germline loops: CDR1 SNHLY, CDR2 FYNNEI. With 6 bases removed from V and 8 bases from J, the gap between germline ends came to 10 bases. In DNA form, the CDR3 reads TGTGCCAGCAGGCCCGAGGGCGGCTACACCTTC. Translated, it gives CASRPEGGYTF.

V gene TRBV4-1 combines with J gene TRBJ2-2, with 12 positions matching TRBD2. J lost 2 bases, V lost 0 bases, and 7 bases had no gene match. Germline-derived CDR1 and CDR2 are MGHRA and YSYEKL. The CDR3 covers 19 residues. The CDR3, as DNA: TGCGCCAGCAGCCAAGATGCGGAACTAGCGGGGGGCAACACCGGGGAGCTGTTTTTT. It translates to CASSQDAELAGGNTGELFF.

J is TRBJ1-4 and V is TRBV23-1; 8 bases line up with TRBD1. TRBV23-1 is an ORF for which the function is uncertain. CDR3 length: 16 amino acids. Trimming at V came to 4 bases and at J to 8 bases, leaving 12 bases not matched to a gene. CDR3 amino acids: CASSPTYDRGKEKLFF. CDR3 in DNA: TGCGCCAGCAGTCCCACCTATGACAGGGGAAAAGAAAAACTGTTTTTT.

The chain has TRBV7-3 and TRBJ2-2, with D perhaps matching TRBD2 (5 bases). Germline lookup yields CDR1 SGHTA and CDR2 FQGTGA. CDR3 length: 17 amino acids. Between the trimmed V and J ends, which lost 5 bases and 5 bases, there was a span of 21 bases. CDR3 loop: CASSPELRASGTGELFF. In nucleotides, the CDR3 is TGTGCCAGCAGCCCGGAGCTAAGAGCGTCGGGGACCGGGGAGCTGTTTTTT.

This clone appeared once. The genes are TRBV6-5 and TRBJ1-2; TRBD1 agrees at 9 bases. The CDR3 has 15 amino acids. With 5 bases clipped from V and 2 bases from J, the junction kept 6 bases outside the gene matches. Germline V gene lookup returns CDR1 MNHEY and CDR2 SVGAGI. The CDR3 loop is CASSRTGASNYGYTF. CDR3 in DNA: TGTGCCAGCAGTAGGACAGGGGCTTCGAACTATGGCTACACCTTC.

The chain is built from TRBV29-1 and TRBJ2-7, with TRBD2 matching over 9 bases. The length of the CDR3 is 12 residues. CDR1 is SQVTM, CDR2 ANQGSEA, per germline. The junction had 3 bases not matched to a gene; V was cut back by 5 bases and J by 4 bases. CDR3 bases: TGCAGCGTTCGGCGGGAGGGGTACGAGCAGTACTTC. Protein sequence: CSVRREGYEQYF.

This sequence joins TRBV28 and TRBJ2-3, with D possibly TRBD1 on 6 matching bases. Germline V gene data show CDR1 as MDHEN and CDR2 as SYDVKM. Trimming shortened V by 4 bases and J by 5 bases, and 22 bases separated the two germline ends. CDR3 length: 17 amino acids. CDR3 protein: CASSSGQTGQGLDTQYF. The CDR3, as DNA: TGTGCCAGCAGTTCCGGGCAGACAGGCCAAGGGTTAGATACGCAGTATTTT. Looking up the rest from reference TRBV28 and TRBJ2-3 gives the full variable domain: DVKVTQSSRYLVKRTGEKVFLECVQDMDHENMFWYRQDPGLGLRLIYFSYDVKMKEKGDIPEGYSVSREKKERFSLILESASTNQTSMYLCASSSGQTGQGLDTQYFGPGTRLTVL.

The rearrangement joins TRBV7-4 to TRBJ1-5; D is unresolved. The CDR3 totals 18 residues. Trimming removed 7 bases from V and 6 bases from J, with 28 bases in between. Looked up from germline, CDR1 is SGHVT and CDR2 is SQSDAQ. CDR3 DNA: TGTGCCAGCATCTCTCGCCAAGGAGTGGTTCGAGGCAGTCAGCCCCAGCATTTT. Translated: CASISRQGVVRGSQPQHF.

This clone was recorded once. J is TRBJ1-1 and V is TRBV18; D is unresolved. In germline, CDR1 is KGHSH, CDR2 LQKENI. CDR3 size: 14 residues. V was pared by 3 bases and J by 0 bases, with 8 bases between. CDR3 protein: CASSPGTMNTEAFF. CDR3 sequence (DNA): TGTGCCAGCTCACCTGGCACCATGAACACTGAAGCTTTCTTT.

This clone was found once. In nucleotides, the CDR3 is TGTGCCAGCAGTTTTATTCAGGGGAGCTACGACACCGGGGAGCTGTTTTTT. Translated, it gives CASSFIQGSYDTGELFF. This sequence joins TRBV28 and TRBJ2-2, with a tentative D call TRBD1 (6 bases). The CDR3 length is 17 residues. Germline V lookup: CDR1 MDHEN, CDR2 SYDVKM. The germline V and J ends were trimmed by 3 bases and 3 bases, with 17 bases remaining between them. Full variable domain (remainder filled in from reference TRBV28 and TRBJ2-2): DVKVTQSSRYLVKRTGEKVFLECVQDMDHENMFWYRQDPGLGLRLIYFSYDVKMKEKGDIPEGYSVSREKKERFSLILESASTNQTSMYLCASSFIQGSYDTGELFFGEGSRLTVL.

This chain connects TRBV6-5 to TRBJ1-4; D unresolved. V was cut by 7 bases and J by 8 bases, with 14 bases left in between. The CDR3 extends over 13 amino acids. Germline lookup yields CDR1 MNHEY and CDR2 SVGAGI. CDR3 sequence: CASTPQIGEKLFF. For the CDR3, the DNA is TGTGCCAGCACCCCACAGATCGGAGAAAAACTGTTTTTT.

The J gene is TRBJ2-1, the V gene TRBV27; D might be TRBD2 (6 bases). Per the germline V gene, CDR1 is MNHEY and CDR2 is SMNVEV (reference sequence). V gave up 4 bases and J gave up 7 bases, with 23 bases separating them. The CDR3 is made up of 17 amino acids. Here the CDR3 reads CASSSWLRGRGGNEQFF. The DNA for the CDR3 is TGTGCCAGCAGTTCGTGGCTTAGAGGGAGAGGAGGGAATGAGCAGTTCTTC.

This clone came up once. The sample has other DNA sequences that encode this CDR3 too. The rearrangement joins TRBV11-2 to TRBJ2-2, with a weak D call TRBD1 (5 bases). The germline CDR1 and CDR2 sequences are SGHAT and FQNNGV. This CDR3 region has 15 residues. Trimming took 2 bases from V and 0 from J, leaving 7 bases between them. The CDR3 loop is CASSLQGPNTGELFF. The DNA for the CDR3 is TGTGCCAGCAGCTTACAGGGTCCGAACACCGGGGAGCTGTTTTTT. The whole variable domain, filled in from reference TRBV11-2 and TRBJ2-2, reads EAGVAQSPRYKIIEKRQSVAFWCNPISGHATLYWYQQILGQGPKLLIQFQNNGVVDDSQLPKDRFSAERLKGVDSTLKIQPAKLEDSAVYLCASSLQGPNTGELFFGEGSRLTVL.

The V call is TRBV6-5, the J call TRBJ1-2, with a tentative D call TRBD1 (6 bases). This CDR3 spans 14 amino acids. Trimming cost V 2 bases and J 8 bases, with 15 bases left between them. CDR1 is MNHEY and CDR2 is SVGAGI in the germline V gene. Here the CDR3 DNA reads TGTGCCAGCAGTTACGCAGGGGTGAGGAAGGGCTACACCTTC. Amino acids: CASSYAGVRKGYTF.

This sequence joins TRBV19 and TRBJ1-3; tentative D call: TRBD1 (5 bases). This CDR3 is 16 amino acids long. Germline V gene lookup returns CDR1 LNHDA and CDR2 SQIVND (reference sequence). The V end lost 6 bases, the J end lost 0 bases, and 15 bases lay between the germline ends. Here the CDR3 DNA reads TGTGCCAGTAGCTCTGGAGGGGTTTTCTCTGGAAACACCATATATTTT. This gives the protein CASSSGGVFSGNTIYF.

Here the CDR3 reads CASSPGTASTDTQYF. The CDR3, as DNA: TGTGCCAGCAGTCCTGGGACAGCTAGCACAGATACGCAGTATTTT. The chain couples TRBV28 to TRBJ2-3; 7 bases map to TRBD1. V was pared by 5 bases and J by 0 bases, with 5 bases of the junction left unmatched. This CDR3 is built from 15 residues. Germline V gene data show CDR1 as MDHEN and CDR2 as SYDVKM.

The chain recombines TRBV10-1 with TRBJ1-6, with 7 positions matching TRBD1. Per germline, CDR1 WNHNN and CDR2 SYGVQD (reference sequence). The CDR3 consists of 15 residues. Germline trimming cut 3 bases from V and 6 bases from J; bases unmatched to any gene: 5. CDR3 in amino acids: CASSDYRGSNSPLHF. CDR3 bases: TGCGCCAGCAGTGATTACAGGGGATCTAATTCACCCCTCCACTTT.

This clone was counted only a few times. The J gene is TRBJ1-4, the V gene TRBV30; D is uncertain. This CDR3 is 14 amino acids long. Germline V CDR1 and CDR2: GTSNPN, SVGIG (reference sequence). With 4 bases removed from V and 9 bases from J, the gap between germline ends came to 18 bases. The CDR3 protein is CAWKRDGGPQKLFF. For the CDR3, the DNA is TGTGCCTGGAAGAGGGATGGAGGGCCCCAAAAACTGTTTTTT.

V gene TRBV11-2 combines with J gene TRBJ2-5; a weak D match, TRBD2 (6 bases). The last part of the DNA fits TRBJ2-7 better; the J call may be wrong. CDR3 length: 12 amino acids. CDR1 and CDR2 from the germline V gene are SGHAT and FQNNGV. CDR3: CASRFSGDEQYF. DNA of the CDR3: TGTGCCAGCAGATTCTCGGGAGACGAGCAGTACTTC.

The chain couples TRBV5-1 to TRBJ2-3; D may be TRBD2 (5 bases). V was shortened by 0 bases and J by 0 bases, with 8 bases between the two germline ends. Per the germline V gene, CDR1 is SGHRS and CDR2 is YFSETQ. There are 15 residues in the CDR3. CDR3 bases: TGCGCCAGCAGCTTGGGAGGGTATAGCACAGATACGCAGTATTTT. Protein sequence: CASSLGGYSTDTQYF.

The chain recombines TRBV14 with TRBJ2-3, with D possibly TRBD2 on 6 matching bases. CDR3 length: 17 residues. V was shortened by 4 bases and J by 2 bases, with 19 bases between the two germline ends. CDR1 is SGHDN and CDR2 is FVKESK in the germline V gene. The CDR3 DNA reads TGTGCCAGCAGCCGAAGGGGAACTAGCTTCACCACAGATACGCAGTATTTT. It encodes CASSRRGTSFTTDTQYF.

CDR3 sequence reads: CASSPGTGHGYTF. The CDR3 DNA reads as TGTGCCAGCAGCCCGGGGACAGGCCATGGCTACACCTTC. The V call is TRBV11-2, the J call TRBJ1-2, with 8 bases matching TRBD1. This CDR3 spans 13 amino acids. From germline, CDR1 is SGHAT and CDR2 FQNNGV. Losses at the gene ends were 5 bases for V and 6 bases for J; bases not matched to a gene: 5.

The V gene is TRBV6-5, the J gene TRBJ1-5, with D uncertain. CDR3 size: 12 residues. Between the trimmed V and J ends, which lost 2 bases and 9 bases, there was a span of 8 bases. Looked up from germline, CDR1 is MNHEY and CDR2 is SVGAGI. The CDR3 loop is CASSYRLGPQHF. The CDR3 region has the DNA TGTGCCAGCAGTTACAGACTCGGGCCCCAGCATTTT.

The rearrangement joins TRBV28 to TRBJ2-7; the match to TRBD2 covers 9 bases. Germline V gene sequence: CDR1 MDHEN, CDR2 SYDVKM. The CDR3 has 13 amino acids. The trim removed 10 bases at V and 4 bases at J, leaving 8 bases unmatched. The CDR3 protein is CAIAASGVYEQYF. The CDR3 DNA is TGTGCCATCGCGGCTAGCGGGGTATACGAGCAGTACTTC.

With respect to this clone: Other DNA sequences in the same sample also yield this CDR3. The rearrangement links TRBV5-1 to TRBJ2-5; D possibly corresponds to TRBD2 (6 bases). In germline, CDR1 is SGHRS, CDR2 YFSETQ. The CDR3 length is 14 residues. V lost 0 bases, J lost 5 bases, and 11 bases lay in between. The CDR3 loop reads CASSLGREGETQYF. CDR3 sequence (DNA): TGCGCCAGCAGCTTGGGGAGGGAAGGTGAGACCCAGTACTTC.

This sequence joins TRBV19 and TRBJ1-5; D gene uncertain. The CDR3 has 12 residues. From germline, CDR1 is LNHDA and CDR2 SQIVND (reference sequence). V was cut by 7 bases and J by 7 bases, with 11 bases left in between. The CDR3 DNA is TGTGCCAGTACCATCAACGGGCAGCCCCAGCATTTT. This translates into CASTINGQPQHF.

This chain connects TRBV5-5 to TRBJ2-7; D is uncertain. The length of the CDR3 is 12 residues. CDR1 SGHKS and CDR2 YYEKEE come from the germline V gene (reference sequence). Trimming stripped 4 bases from V and 2 bases from J, with 7 bases between. The CDR3, as DNA: TGTGCCAGCAGCCCACCAGCCTACGAGCAGTACTTC. Translation: CASSPPAYEQYF.